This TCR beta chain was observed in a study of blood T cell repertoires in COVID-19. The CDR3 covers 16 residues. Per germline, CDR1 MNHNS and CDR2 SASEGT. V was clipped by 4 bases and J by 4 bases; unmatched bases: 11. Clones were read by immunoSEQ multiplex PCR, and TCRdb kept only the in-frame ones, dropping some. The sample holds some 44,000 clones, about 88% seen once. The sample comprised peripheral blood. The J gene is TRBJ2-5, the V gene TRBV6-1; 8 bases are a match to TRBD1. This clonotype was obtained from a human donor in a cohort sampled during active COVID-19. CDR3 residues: CASSVGIQGQAETQYF. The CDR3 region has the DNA TGTGCCAGCAGTGTCGGGATCCAGGGACAGGCAGAGACCCAGTACTTC.